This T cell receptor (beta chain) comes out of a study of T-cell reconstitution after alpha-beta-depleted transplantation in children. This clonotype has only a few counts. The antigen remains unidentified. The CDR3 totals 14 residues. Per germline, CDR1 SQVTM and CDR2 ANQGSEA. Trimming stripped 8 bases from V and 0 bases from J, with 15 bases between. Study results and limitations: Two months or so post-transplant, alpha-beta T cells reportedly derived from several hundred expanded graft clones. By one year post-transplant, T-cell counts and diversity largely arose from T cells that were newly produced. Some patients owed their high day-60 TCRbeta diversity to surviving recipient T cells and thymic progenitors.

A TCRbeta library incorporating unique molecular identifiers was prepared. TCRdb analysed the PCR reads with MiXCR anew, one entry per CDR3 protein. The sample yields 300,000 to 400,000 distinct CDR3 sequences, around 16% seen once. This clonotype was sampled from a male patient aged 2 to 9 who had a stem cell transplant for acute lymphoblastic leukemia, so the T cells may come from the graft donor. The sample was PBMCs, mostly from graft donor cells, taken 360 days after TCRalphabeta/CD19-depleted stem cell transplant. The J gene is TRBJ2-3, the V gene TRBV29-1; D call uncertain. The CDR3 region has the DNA TGCAGCCCCTCGATTCTGTGGAGCACAGATACGCAGTATTTT. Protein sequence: CSPSILWSTDTQYF.